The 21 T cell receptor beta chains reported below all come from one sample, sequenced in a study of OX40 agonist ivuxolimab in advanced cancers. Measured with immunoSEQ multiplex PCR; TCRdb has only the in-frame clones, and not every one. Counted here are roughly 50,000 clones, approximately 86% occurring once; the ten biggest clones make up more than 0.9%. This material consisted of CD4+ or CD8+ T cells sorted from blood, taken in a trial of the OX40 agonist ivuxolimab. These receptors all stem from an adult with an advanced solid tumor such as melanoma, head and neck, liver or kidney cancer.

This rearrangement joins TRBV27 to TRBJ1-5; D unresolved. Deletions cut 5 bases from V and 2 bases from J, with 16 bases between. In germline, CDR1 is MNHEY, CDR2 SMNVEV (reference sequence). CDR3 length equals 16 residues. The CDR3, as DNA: TGTGCCAGCAGTCCACGGGGAGGTTTAGGCAATCAGCCCCAGCATTTT. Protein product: CASSPRGGLGNQPQHF.

CDR3 DNA sequence: TGTGCCAGCAGCTTAGACAGTAACTATAATTCACCCCTCCACTTT. Its translation: CASSLDSNYNSPLHF. The chain carries TRBV7-9 and TRBJ1-6; D is unclear. The CDR3 contains 15 residues. V lost 1 base and J lost 3, with 7 bases in between. Germline V gene data show CDR1 as SEHNR and CDR2 as FQNEAQ (reference sequence).

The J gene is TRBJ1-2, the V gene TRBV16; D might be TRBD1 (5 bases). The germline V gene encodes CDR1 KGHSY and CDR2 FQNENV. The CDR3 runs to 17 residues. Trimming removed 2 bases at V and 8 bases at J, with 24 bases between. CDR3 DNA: TGTGCCAGCAGCCAACCCCAATACCGGGACCGCCTAGGGGGCTACACCTTC. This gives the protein CASSQPQYRDRLGGYTF.

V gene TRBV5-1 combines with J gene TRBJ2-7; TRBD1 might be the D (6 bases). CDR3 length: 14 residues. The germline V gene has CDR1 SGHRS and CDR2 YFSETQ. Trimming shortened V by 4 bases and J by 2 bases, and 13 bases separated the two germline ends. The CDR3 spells CASSKQGTTYEQYF. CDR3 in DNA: TGCGCCAGCAGCAAACAGGGAACTACCTACGAGCAGTACTTC.

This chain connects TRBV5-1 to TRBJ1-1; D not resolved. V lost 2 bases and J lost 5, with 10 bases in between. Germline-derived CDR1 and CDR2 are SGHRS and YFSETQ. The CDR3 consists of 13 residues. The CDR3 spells CASSFRSLTEAFF. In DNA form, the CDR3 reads TGCGCCAGCAGCTTTCGGAGTTTAACTGAAGCTTTCTTT.

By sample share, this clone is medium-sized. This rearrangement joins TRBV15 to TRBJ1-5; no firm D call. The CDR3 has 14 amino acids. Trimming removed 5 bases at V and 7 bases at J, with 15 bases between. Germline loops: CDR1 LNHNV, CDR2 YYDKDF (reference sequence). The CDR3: CATSWTYGRQPQHF. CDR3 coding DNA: TGTGCCACCAGCTGGACGTATGGGAGACAGCCCCAGCATTTT.

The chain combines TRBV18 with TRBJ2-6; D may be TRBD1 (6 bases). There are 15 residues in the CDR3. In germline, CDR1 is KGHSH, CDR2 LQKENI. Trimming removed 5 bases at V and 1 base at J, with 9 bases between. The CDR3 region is CASSLTGSGANVLTF. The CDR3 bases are TGTGCCAGCTCATTGACAGGTTCTGGGGCCAACGTCCTGACTTTC.

This CDR3 reads CASSLAAGVGNTIYF. CDR3 DNA: TGTGCCAGCAGCTTAGCTGCAGGGGTCGGAAACACCATATATTTT. V usage is TRBV7-6 and J usage is TRBJ1-3, with D tentatively TRBD1 (6 bases). The CDR3 has 15 residues. Trimming pared 0 bases from V and 4 bases from J, leaving 10 bases between. The germline V gene encodes CDR1 SGHVS and CDR2 FNYEAQ.

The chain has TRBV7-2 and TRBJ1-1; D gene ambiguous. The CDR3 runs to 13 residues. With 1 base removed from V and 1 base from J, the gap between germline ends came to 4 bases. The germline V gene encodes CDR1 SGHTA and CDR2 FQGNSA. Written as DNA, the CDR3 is TGTGCCAGCAGCTTAGGGCGGAACACTGAAGCTTTCTTT. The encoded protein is CASSLGRNTEAFF.

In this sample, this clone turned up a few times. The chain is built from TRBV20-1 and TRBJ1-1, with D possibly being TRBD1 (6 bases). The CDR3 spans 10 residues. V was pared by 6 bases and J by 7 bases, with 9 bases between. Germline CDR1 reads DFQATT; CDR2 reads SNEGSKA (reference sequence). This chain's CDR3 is CSAGHHEAFF. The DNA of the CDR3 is TGCAGTGCGGGACACCATGAAGCTTTCTTT.

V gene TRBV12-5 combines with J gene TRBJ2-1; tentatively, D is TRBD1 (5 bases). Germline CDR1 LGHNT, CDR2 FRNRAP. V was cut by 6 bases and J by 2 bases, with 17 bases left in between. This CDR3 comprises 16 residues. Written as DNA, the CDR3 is TGTGCTAGTGGAACTTCCCGACAGCCTACCTACAATGAGCAGTTCTTC. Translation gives CASGTSRQPTYNEQFF.

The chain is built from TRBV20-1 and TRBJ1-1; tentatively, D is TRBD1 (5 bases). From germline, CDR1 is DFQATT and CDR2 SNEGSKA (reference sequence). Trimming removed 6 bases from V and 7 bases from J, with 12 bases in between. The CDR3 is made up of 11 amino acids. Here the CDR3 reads CSASDTLEAFF. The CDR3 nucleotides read TGCAGTGCGTCGGACACACTTGAAGCTTTCTTT.

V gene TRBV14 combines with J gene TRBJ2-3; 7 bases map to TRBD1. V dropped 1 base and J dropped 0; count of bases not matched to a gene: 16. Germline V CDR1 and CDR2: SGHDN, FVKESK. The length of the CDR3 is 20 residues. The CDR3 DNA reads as TGTGCCAGCAGCCAAGGGACAGGACGTACCTTACTTCCTAGCACAGATACGCAGTATTTT. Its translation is CASSQGTGRTLLPSTDTQYF.

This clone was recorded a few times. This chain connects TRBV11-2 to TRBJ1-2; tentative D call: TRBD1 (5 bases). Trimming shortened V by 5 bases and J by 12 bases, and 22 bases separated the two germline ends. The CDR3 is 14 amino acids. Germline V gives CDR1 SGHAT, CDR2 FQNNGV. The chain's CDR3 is CASSPSGGQLPHTF. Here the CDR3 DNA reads TGTGCCAGCAGCCCTTCGGGGGGTCAGTTGCCACACACCTTC.

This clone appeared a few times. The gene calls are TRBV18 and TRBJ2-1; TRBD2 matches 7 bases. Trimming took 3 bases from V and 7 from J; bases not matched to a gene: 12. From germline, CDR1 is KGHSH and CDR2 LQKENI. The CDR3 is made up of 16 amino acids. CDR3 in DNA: TGTGCCAGCTCACCGCGTGGGGGGGTCACTGCGAATGAGCAGTTCTTC. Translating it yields CASSPRGGVTANEQFF. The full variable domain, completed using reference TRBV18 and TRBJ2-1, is NAGVMQNPRHLVRRRGQEARLRCSPMKGHSHVYWYRQLPEEGLKFMVYLQKENIIDESGMPKERFSAEFPKEGPSILRIQQVVRGDSAAYFCASSPRGGVTANEQFFGPGTRLTVL.

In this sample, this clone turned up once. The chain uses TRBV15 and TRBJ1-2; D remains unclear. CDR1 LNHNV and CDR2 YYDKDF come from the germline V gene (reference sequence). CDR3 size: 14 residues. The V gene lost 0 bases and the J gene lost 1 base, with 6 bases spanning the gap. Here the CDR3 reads CATSRDNSNYGYTF. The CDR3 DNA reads TGTGCCACCAGCAGAGATAACAGTAACTATGGCTACACCTTC. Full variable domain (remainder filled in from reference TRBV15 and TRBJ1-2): DAMVIQNPRYQVTQFGKPVTLSCSQTLNHNVMYWYQQKSSQAPKLLFHYYDKDFNNEADTPDNFQSRRPNTSFCFLDIRSPGLGDTAMYLCATSRDNSNYGYTFGSGTRLTVV.

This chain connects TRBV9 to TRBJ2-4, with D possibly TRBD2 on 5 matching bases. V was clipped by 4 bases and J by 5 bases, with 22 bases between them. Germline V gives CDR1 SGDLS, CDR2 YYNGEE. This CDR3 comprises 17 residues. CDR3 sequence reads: CASSPASMGSVQNIQYF. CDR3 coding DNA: TGTGCCAGCAGCCCGGCTTCTATGGGTAGCGTGCAAAACATTCAGTACTTC.

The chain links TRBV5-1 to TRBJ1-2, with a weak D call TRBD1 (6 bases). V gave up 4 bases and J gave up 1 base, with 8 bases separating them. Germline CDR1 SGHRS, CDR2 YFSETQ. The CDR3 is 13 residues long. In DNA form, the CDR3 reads TGCGCCAGCAGCCCGGACAGTAACTATGGCTACACCTTC. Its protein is CASSPDSNYGYTF.

CDR3 sequence reads: CASSSGRNTDTQYF. In DNA form, the CDR3 reads TGTGCCAGCAGCTCGGGACGGAACACAGATACGCAGTATTTT. The rearrangement uses TRBV7-8 and TRBJ2-3, with D possibly being TRBD1 or TRBD2 (5 bases each). This CDR3 has 14 residues. V lost 4 bases to trimming and J lost 2 bases, with 10 bases between them. The germline CDR1 and CDR2 sequences are SGHVS and FQNEAQ. The variable domain in full, completed from reference TRBV7-8 and TRBJ2-3, reads GAGVSQSPRYKVAKRGQDVALRCDPISGHVSLFWYQQALGQGPEFLTYFQNEAQLDKSGLPSDRFFAERPEGSVSTLKIQRTQQEDSAVYLCASSSGRNTDTQYFGPGTRLTVL.

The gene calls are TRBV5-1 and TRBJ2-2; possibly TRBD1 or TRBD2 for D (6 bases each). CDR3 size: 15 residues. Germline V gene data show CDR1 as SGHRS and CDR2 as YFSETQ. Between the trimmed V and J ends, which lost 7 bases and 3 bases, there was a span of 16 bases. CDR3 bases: TGCGCCAGCTCACGGGGGACAACGGACACCGGGGAGCTGTTTTTT. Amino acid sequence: CASSRGTTDTGELFF.

The CDR3 region is CASSSPGQREHF. CDR3 DNA: TGTGCCAGCAGCTCCCCGGGGCAACGAGAGCATTTT. This chain connects TRBV5-4 to TRBJ1-5, with a tentative D call TRBD1 (5 bases). The germline V gene encodes CDR1 SGHNT and CDR2 YYREEE (reference sequence). This CDR3 comprises 12 residues. V was clipped by 3 bases and J by 14 bases, with 15 bases between them.